This T cell receptor beta chain was retrieved from a study of blood T cells in healthy people across ages. Study at large: Per two T cells, about one barcoded beta molecule was captured through template switching.

Primers used in a second PCR of roughly 6 to 12 cycles were a sample-barcoded 5' primer and a J-beta primer mix. Template switching added a 12-random-nucleotide identifier to every cDNA molecule. MiXCR, run by TCRdb on the 5' RACE reads, gives a single entry per CDR3 protein. The table has some 1.1 million distinct CDR3 sequences, around two fifths seen once. The CDR3 contains 11 residues. The ends lost 8 bases at V and 6 bases at J; junction bases unmatched: 2. From germline, CDR1 is MGHDK and CDR2 SYGVNS. This receptor was taken from a man aged 18 to 29 in good health. Sequencing was done on a sample of blood. The rearrangement joins TRBV25-1 to TRBJ2-3, with TRBD2 matching 7 bases. CDR3 DNA sequence: TGTGCCAGCTGGGGGGGGGATACGCAGTATTTT. Its protein is CASWGGDTQYF.